A single TCR beta chain is shown here with its context. The data are from a study of CD8 T cells in Susac syndrome. The CDR3 consists of 14 residues. The ends were cut back, 0 bases at V and 1 base at J, with 6 bases in the middle. Germline CDR1 and CDR2: MNHEY and SVGEGT. Reverse transcription of about 0.45 to 1 ug RNA was carried out with random hexamers. TCRdb used MiXCR to reprocess the immunoSEQ multiplex PCR reads, holding one entry per CDR3 protein. The sample carries over 150,000 distinct CDR3 sequences, just under 95% recorded once. The specimen was CD4+ T cells from PBMCs. The sequence was collected from a human donor with Susac syndrome. V gene TRBV6-2 or TRBV6-3 combines with J gene TRBJ1-1; no definite D call. The CDR3 region is CASSYSRSNTEAFF. The DNA for the CDR3 is TGTGCCAGCAGTTACTCGCGATCGAACACTGAAGCTTTCTTT.